The 27 T cell receptor beta chains below come from one sample, sequenced in a study of blood T cell repertoires in COVID-19. Measured with immunoSEQ multiplex PCR; TCRdb has only the in-frame clones, and not every one. The data contain more than 65,000 clones, 80% to 90% of them seen just once; the ten biggest clones take up 20% to 25%. Sequenced material: peripheral blood. The receptors come from a woman aged 45-60 years with acute or convalescent COVID-19.

The chain links TRBV25-1 to TRBJ1-5; D is perhaps TRBD1 (5 bases). The germline CDR1 and CDR2 sequences are MGHDK and SYGVNS. The V gene lost 8 bases and the J gene lost 8 bases, with 22 bases spanning the gap. The CDR3 totals 15 residues. CDR3 DNA: TGTGCCAGCCGACCCTCCGGGACGGGACTAGAGCCCCAGCATTTT. It codes for CASRPSGTGLEPQHF.

The chain employs TRBV7-9 and TRBJ2-1; TRBD2 is a possible D gene (6 bases). This CDR3 is built from 16 residues. With 2 bases removed from V and 12 bases from J, the gap between germline ends came to 23 bases. Looked up from germline, CDR1 is SEHNR and CDR2 is FQNEAQ (reference sequence). The CDR3 spells CASSLYAGTVFFGQFF. CDR3 nucleotide sequence: TGTGCCAGCAGCTTATACGCCGGGACTGTATTTTTTGGGCAGTTCTTC.

V is TRBV4-2 and J is TRBJ2-1; 7 bases map to TRBD2. Germline lookup yields CDR1 LGHNA and CDR2 YNFKEQ. Trimming removed 2 bases from V and 2 bases from J; junction bases left unmatched: 6. CDR3 size: 16 residues. The CDR3 region is CASSQTGLVTYNEQFF. The CDR3 DNA follows: TGTGCCAGCAGCCAAACTGGACTAGTCACCTACAATGAGCAGTTCTTC.

The chain has TRBV5-1 and TRBJ1-2; D may be TRBD1 (5 bases). The CDR3 spans 13 residues. Germline values: CDR1 SGHRS, CDR2 YFSETQ. Trimming shortened V by 3 bases and J by 10 bases, and 16 bases separated the two germline ends. CDR3 residues: CASSYESTGDYTF. The DNA of the CDR3 is TGCGCCAGCAGCTACGAGAGTACAGGCGACTACACCTTC.

The gene calls are TRBV6-5 and TRBJ1-2, with D possibly being TRBD1 (6 bases). The CDR3 contains 13 residues. CDR1 and CDR2 from the germline V gene are MNHEY and SVGAGI. Trimming shortened V by 6 bases and J by 4 bases, and 12 bases separated the two germline ends. CDR3 DNA sequence: TGTGCCAGCAGCTCCGGACAGATCTATGGCTACACCTTC. It encodes CASSSGQIYGYTF.

The chain links TRBV11-2 to TRBJ2-7; D gene unclear. With 5 bases removed from V and 2 bases from J, the gap between germline ends came to 13 bases. The CDR3 spans 14 residues. The germline gives CDR1 SGHAT, CDR2 FQNNGV. CDR3 protein: CASSPPIAAYEQYF. CDR3 coding DNA: TGTGCCAGCAGCCCACCCATAGCAGCCTACGAGCAGTACTTC.

The chain carries TRBV11-1 and TRBJ2-2; perhaps TRBD1 as D (6 bases). CDR1 SGHAT and CDR2 FQDESV come from the germline V gene (reference sequence). The CDR3 is made up of 14 amino acids. The V end lost 3 bases, the J end lost 6 bases, and 11 bases lay between the germline ends. This CDR3 reads CASSLGARAGELFF. The CDR3 DNA follows: TGTGCCAGCAGCTTGGGGGCCCGGGCCGGGGAGCTGTTTTTT.

The CDR3 here is CASSKPGQGPISNQPQHF. The CDR3 nucleotides are TGTGCCAGCAGCAAACCGGGACAGGGGCCCATTAGCAATCAGCCCCAGCATTTT. This rearrangement joins TRBV21-1 to TRBJ1-5; the table's D gene call, TRBD1, was not cross checked with the DNA. TRBV21-1 is classified as a pseudogene. The CDR3 covers 18 residues.

This chain links TRBV3-1 (or the pseudogene TRBV3-2) with TRBJ1-4; TRBD1 aligns across 9 bases. Losses at the gene ends were 5 bases for V and 7 bases for J; bases not matched to a gene: 20. Germline V lookup: CDR1 LGHDT, CDR2 YNNKEL (reference sequence). The CDR3 runs to 19 residues. The CDR3 DNA follows: TGTGCCAGCAGCACTCCGGGACAGGGCTCCCCCAGGGGGGTTGAAAAACTGTTTTTT. The encoded protein is CASSTPGQGSPRGVEKLFF.

This chain uses TRBV5-1 with TRBJ2-4; 8 bases are a match to TRBD2. After removal of 0 bases from V and 0 bases from J, the junction contained 8 bases not matched to a gene. The CDR3 length is 18 residues. The germline V gene encodes CDR1 SGHRS and CDR2 YFSETQ. CDR3 DNA sequence: TGCGCCAGCAGCTTGGGCGGGACTAGTAGTCTAGCCAAAAACATTCAGTACTTC. Amino acids: CASSLGGTSSLAKNIQYF. The full variable domain, completed using reference TRBV5-1 and TRBJ2-4, is KAGVTQTPRYLIKTRGQQVTLSCSPISGHRSVSWYQQTPGQGLQFLFEYFSETQRNKGNFPGRFSGRQFSNSRSEMNVSTLELGDSALYLCASSLGGTSSLAKNIQYFGAGTRLSVL.

The chain couples TRBV30 to TRBJ1-6; D may be TRBD1 (5 bases). Germline CDR1 is GTSNPN and CDR2 is SVGIG (reference sequence). This CDR3 is built from 14 residues. V lost 8 bases and J 0 bases, leaving 11 bases between the germline ends. CDR3 sequence: CATRGGSYNSPLHF. Here the CDR3 DNA reads TGTGCCACTCGGGGGGGCTCCTATAATTCACCCCTCCACTTT.

V and J are TRBV6-6 and TRBJ2-2; possibly TRBD1 for D (6 bases). The CDR3 runs 15 residues. The V gene lost 5 bases and the J gene lost 3 bases, with 13 bases spanning the gap. The germline CDR1 and CDR2 sequences are MNHNY and SVGAGI (reference sequence). CDR3 in DNA: TGTGCCAGCAGTCCCCCACAGGGTTACACCGGGGAGCTGTTTTTT. Its protein is CASSPPQGYTGELFF.

This clone was seen more than once but under ten times. The chain recombines TRBV5-1 with TRBJ2-2, with TRBD2 matching 8 bases. The germline CDR1 and CDR2 sequences are SGHRS and YFSETQ. The CDR3 runs 15 residues. The V segment lost 7 bases and the J segment 4 bases; nucleotides outside the gene matches: 9. The CDR3 spells CASVTGGPSTGELFF. DNA for the CDR3: TGCGCCAGCGTTACGGGAGGGCCCAGCACCGGGGAGCTGTTTTTT.

The chain couples TRBV5-8 to TRBJ2-7; D is unresolved. The CDR3 extends over 18 amino acids. V lost 4 bases and J 1 base, leaving 24 bases between the germline ends. Germline CDR1 is SGHTS and CDR2 is YDEGEE. In DNA form, the CDR3 reads TGTGCCAGCAGCCCCGCTGCCCTACGGGTCACCTATTCCTACGAGCAGTACTTC. Translation gives CASSPAALRVTYSYEQYF.

This clone has just one count. CDR3 residues: CASTIGLAGNNEQFF. CDR3 nucleotides: TGCGCCAGCACTATAGGACTAGCGGGAAACAATGAGCAGTTCTTC. The V call is TRBV4-1, the J call TRBJ2-1; 12 nucleotides align to TRBD2. Trimming at V came to 7 bases and at J to 5 bases, leaving 6 bases not matched to a gene. CDR3 length: 15 residues. CDR1 is MGHRA, CDR2 YSYEKL, per germline.

The rearrangement uses TRBV27 and TRBJ2-7; D is possibly TRBD2 (5 bases). CDR3 length equals 13 residues. Trimming took off 5 bases at V and 3 bases at J, with 11 bases between the two ends. CDR1 is MNHEY and CDR2 is SMNVEV in the germline V gene (reference sequence). The CDR3 bases are TGTGCCAGCAGTCGTTCAGGACTCTACGAGCAGTACTTC. It codes for CASSRSGLYEQYF.

V gene TRBV9 combines with J gene TRBJ2-3, with a weak D call TRBD2 (6 bases). This CDR3 has 17 residues. CDR1 is SGDLS, CDR2 YYNGEE, per germline. V was trimmed by 0 bases and J by 2 bases, leaving 16 bases between them. This chain's CDR3 is CASSVGGAAPYTDTQYF. CDR3 DNA: TGTGCCAGCAGCGTAGGCGGGGCCGCTCCTTACACAGATACGCAGTATTTT.

This rearrangement joins TRBV7-3 to TRBJ1-1; TRBD1 aligns across 9 bases. From germline, CDR1 is SGHTA and CDR2 FQGTGA. J gave up 5 bases and V 4 bases, and 11 bases lay outside the gene matches. This CDR3 is 16 amino acids long. The CDR3 protein is CASSSNPGTGTTEAFF. For the CDR3, the DNA is TGTGCCAGCAGCTCAAACCCCGGGACAGGGACAACTGAAGCTTTCTTT.

J is TRBJ2-2 and V is TRBV9; D is possibly TRBD2 (7 bases). CDR1 and CDR2 (germline): SGDLS, YYNGEE. The CDR3 consists of 18 residues. V was cut by 1 base and J by 3 bases, with 19 bases left in between. The CDR3 loop is CASSVSRGGGPDTGELFF. CDR3 in DNA: TGTGCCAGCAGCGTATCCCGTGGGGGGGGCCCGGACACCGGGGAGCTGTTTTTT.

The gene calls are TRBV15 and TRBJ2-1; unclear D gene. In germline, CDR1 is LNHNV, CDR2 YYDKDF (reference sequence). This CDR3 has 12 amino acids. Trimming took off 3 bases at V and 4 bases at J, with 4 bases between the two ends. The CDR3 sequence is CATSSSYNEQFF. The CDR3 nucleotides are TGTGCCACCAGCAGCAGTTACAATGAGCAGTTCTTC.

This sequence joins TRBV18 and TRBJ2-1, with 12 bases matching TRBD2. The CDR3 totals 18 residues. CDR1 is KGHSH, CDR2 LQKENI, per germline. The V gene end was trimmed by 1 base and the J gene end by 9 bases; junction bases not matched to a gene: 13. The CDR3 coding sequence is TGTGCCAGCTCACCACAAGGTCTAGCGGGAGGGCCGATCAGTGAGCAGTTCTTC. Amino acid sequence: CASSPQGLAGGPISEQFF.

This clone was recorded only once. The chain has TRBV6-2 or TRBV6-3 and TRBJ2-5; D remains ambiguous. This CDR3 spans 16 amino acids. The germline V and J ends were trimmed by 2 bases and 5 bases, with 18 bases remaining between them. Germline V gene data show CDR1 as MNHEY and CDR2 as SVGEGT. CDR3 sequence (DNA): TGTGCCAGCAGTTACCCGATCTGGGCTTACAAGGAGACCCAGTACTTC. Its protein product is CASSYPIWAYKETQYF.

The chain combines TRBV4-1 with TRBJ1-2; unclear D gene. The CDR3 covers 15 residues. Germline CDR1 is MGHRA and CDR2 is YSYEKL. V was clipped by 1 base and J by 4 bases, with 13 bases between them. CDR3 loop: CASSQVAQMIYGYTF. CDR3 nucleotides: TGCGCCAGCAGCCAAGTTGCCCAGATGATCTATGGCTACACCTTC.

CDR3 DNA: TGTGCCATCAGTGAGCCACCGGGGAAGGAGTACTTC. It codes for CAISEPPGKEYF. J is TRBJ2-7 and V is TRBV10-3; D possibly corresponds to TRBD2 (5 bases). CDR1 and CDR2 (germline): ENHRY, SYGVKD. This CDR3 comprises 12 residues. The V end lost 2 bases, the J end lost 11 bases, and 13 bases lay between the germline ends.

DNA of the CDR3: TGTGCCAGCAGTATAACAGAAACGGCCTACAATGAGCAGTTCTTC. Protein product: CASSITETAYNEQFF. The chain couples TRBV2 to TRBJ2-1, with D uncertain. Trimming shortened V by 5 bases and J by 2 bases, and 13 bases separated the two germline ends. Per the germline V gene, CDR1 is SNHLY and CDR2 is FYNNEI. The CDR3 covers 15 residues.

The chain links TRBV10-3 to TRBJ1-4; D is unresolved. Trimming shortened V by 8 bases and J by 0 bases, and 7 bases separated the two germline ends. This CDR3 is built from 13 residues. Germline CDR1 ENHRY, CDR2 SYGVKD. The CDR3 reads CAIRGATNEKLFF. The CDR3 DNA sequence: TGTGCCATCCGGGGAGCAACTAATGAAAAACTGTTTTTT.

V gene TRBV25-1 combines with J gene TRBJ2-1; 7 bases are a match to TRBD1. J gave up 9 bases and V 6 bases, and 8 bases lay outside the gene matches. Germline lookup yields CDR1 MGHDK and CDR2 SYGVNS. CDR3 length: 13 residues. CDR3 sequence: CASREHRGGEQFF. The CDR3, as DNA: TGTGCCAGCAGGGAGCACAGGGGCGGTGAGCAGTTCTTC.